This T cell receptor (beta chain) was captured in a study of glioma-infiltrating T cells after dendritic cell vaccination. Study-wide background: Glioblastoma patients came from Phase I and II dendritic cell vaccination trials.

Time point described: after dendritic cell vaccination, including at tumor progression/relapse. Blood PBMC samples: pre-vaccination, two weeks post third vaccination, and at tumor progression. Up to about 2 ug genomic DNA was used for TCRB CDR3 amplification. The primer mix had 60 V beta and 13 J beta primers. Clones were sequenced by immunoSEQ multiplex PCR, and TCRdb holds only the in-frame ones, with some missing. The table includes 70,000 to 100,000 clones, roughly four fifths detected once. Material: blood, obtained after dendritic cell vaccination. The TCR originated in a human donor with glioblastoma.

CDR3 nucleotides: TGTGCCAGCAGCAAAGTTGGGCCCTACAGGGGCAACCCTGAAAAACTGTTTTTT. Translation gives CASSKVGPYRGNPEKLFF. The chain carries TRBV21-1 and TRBJ1-4; the tabulated D call, TRBD1, remains unverified against the DNA. TRBV21-1 is termed a pseudogene. The CDR3 has 18 residues.